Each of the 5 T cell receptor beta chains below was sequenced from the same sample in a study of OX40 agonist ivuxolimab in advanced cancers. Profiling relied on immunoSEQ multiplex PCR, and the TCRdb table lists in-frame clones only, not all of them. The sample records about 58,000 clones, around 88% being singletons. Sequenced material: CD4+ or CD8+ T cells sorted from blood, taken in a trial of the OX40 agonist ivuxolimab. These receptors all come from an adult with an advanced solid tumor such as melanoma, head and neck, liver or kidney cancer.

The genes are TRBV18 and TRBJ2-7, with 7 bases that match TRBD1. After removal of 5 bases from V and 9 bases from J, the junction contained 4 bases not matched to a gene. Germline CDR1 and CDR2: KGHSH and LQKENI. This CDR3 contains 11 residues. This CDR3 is CASSTDRAQYF. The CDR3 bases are TGTGCCAGCTCAACAGACAGGGCGCAGTACTTC.

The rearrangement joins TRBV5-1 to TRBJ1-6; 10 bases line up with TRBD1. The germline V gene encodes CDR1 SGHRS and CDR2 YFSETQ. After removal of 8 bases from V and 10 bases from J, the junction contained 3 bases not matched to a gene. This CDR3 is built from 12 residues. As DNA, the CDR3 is TGCGCCAGTGGGACAGGGGTATCACCCCTCCACTTT. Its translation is CASGTGVSPLHF.

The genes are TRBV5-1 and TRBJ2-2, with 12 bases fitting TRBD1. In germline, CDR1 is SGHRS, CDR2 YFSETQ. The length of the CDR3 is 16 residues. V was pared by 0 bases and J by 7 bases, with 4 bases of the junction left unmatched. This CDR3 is CASSLAGTGGFGELFF. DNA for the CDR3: TGCGCCAGCAGCTTGGCAGGGACAGGGGGCTTCGGGGAGCTGTTTTTT.

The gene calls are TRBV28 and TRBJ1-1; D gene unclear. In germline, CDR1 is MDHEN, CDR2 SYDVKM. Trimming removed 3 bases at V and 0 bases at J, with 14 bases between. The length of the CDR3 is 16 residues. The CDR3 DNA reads TGTGCCAGCAGTTTTTCGGCGGTTTTCATGAACACTGAAGCTTTCTTT. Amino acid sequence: CASSFSAVFMNTEAFF.

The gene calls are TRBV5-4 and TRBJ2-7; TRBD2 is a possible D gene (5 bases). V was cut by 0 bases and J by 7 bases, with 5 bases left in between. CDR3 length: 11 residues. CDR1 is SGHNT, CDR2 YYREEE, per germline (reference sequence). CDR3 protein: CASSLAGEQYF. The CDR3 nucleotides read TGTGCCAGCAGCTTGGCGGGGGAGCAGTACTTC.